The 22 T cell receptor beta chains given below trace back to one sample, sequenced in a study of T cell responses to AZD1222 COVID-19 vaccine. TCRdb's copy holds only in-frame clones and misses some; the assay was immunoSEQ multiplex PCR. Among roughly 110,000 clones listed, roughly 90% were seen once. The source was peripheral blood, collected 28 days after the second AZD1222 dose. The receptors originated from an adult who received the AZD1222 COVID-19 vaccine.

In its sample, this clone was seen once. The chain joins TRBV28 to TRBJ2-7; 12 positions agree with TRBD2. The CDR3 length is 14 residues. Germline V gene sequence: CDR1 MDHEN, CDR2 SYDVKM. Losses at the gene ends were 6 bases for V and 4 bases for J; bases not matched to a gene: 4. The CDR3 region has the DNA TGTGCCAGCAGGACTAGCGGGAGTGTTTACGAGCAGTACTTC. Translating gives CASRTSGSVYEQYF.

V usage is TRBV28 and J usage is TRBJ1-3; TRBD1 agrees at 7 bases. CDR3 length: 17 residues. The germline V gene encodes CDR1 MDHEN and CDR2 SYDVKM. Unmatched junction bases numbered 10, after V lost 5 bases and J lost 0 bases. CDR3 DNA: TGTGCCAGCAGTCGATCAGGACAGGAACCCTCTGGAAACACCATATATTTT. Residues: CASSRSGQEPSGNTIYF.

The chain links TRBV9 to TRBJ1-4; D might be TRBD1 (5 bases). V shed 4 bases and J shed 7 bases, with 14 bases lying between them. CDR1 SGDLS and CDR2 YYNGEE come from the germline V gene. The CDR3 covers 14 residues. CDR3 amino acids: CASSLQGSGEKLFF. Here the CDR3 DNA reads TGTGCCAGCAGCCTCCAGGGATCGGGTGAAAAACTGTTTTTT.

This chain joins TRBV7-9 and TRBJ2-7; 8 bases agree with TRBD1. CDR1 and CDR2 (germline): SEHNR, FQNEAQ (reference sequence). CDR3 length: 15 residues. V lost 4 bases to trimming and J lost 5 bases; unmatched junction nucleotides: 10. The CDR3 loop reads CASSWERTGRNEQYF. CDR3 coding DNA: TGTGCCAGCAGCTGGGAAAGGACAGGGAGGAACGAGCAGTACTTC. The whole variable domain, filled in from reference TRBV7-9 and TRBJ2-7, reads DTGVSQNPRHKITKRGQNVTFRCDPISEHNRLYWYRQTLGQGPEFLTYFQNEAQLEKSRLLSDRFSAERPKGSFSTLEIQRTEQGDSAMYLCASSWERTGRNEQYFGPGTRLTVT.

This rearrangement joins TRBV4-1 to TRBJ1-5; D is possibly TRBD1 (6 bases). Trimming cost V 4 bases and J 3 bases, with 19 bases left between them. The CDR3 loop spans 17 amino acids. CDR1 is MGHRA, CDR2 YSYEKL, per germline. As DNA, the CDR3 is TGCGCCAGCAGCCCCCACTCCGGGGGGGCCGACAATCAGCCCCAGCATTTT. Protein: CASSPHSGGADNQPQHF.

This clone occurred once. The rearrangement joins TRBV6-5 to TRBJ2-3, with TRBD2 matching 8 bases. This CDR3 comprises 16 residues. Per germline, CDR1 MNHEY and CDR2 SVGAGI. With V trimmed by 0 bases and J by 5 bases, 7 bases remained unmatched. The CDR3, as DNA: TGTGCCAGCAGTTACTCGGGCCGGGGGGGCCTAGATACGCAGTATTTT. Encoded protein: CASSYSGRGGLDTQYF.

This clone has a handful of counts. V is TRBV6-5 and J is TRBJ2-3; 7 bases line up with TRBD2. J lost 1 base, V lost 9 bases, and 7 bases had no gene match. There are 14 residues in the CDR3. In germline, CDR1 is MNHEY, CDR2 SVGAGI. The CDR3 here is CASGVAGRTDTQYF. The CDR3 bases are TGTGCCAGTGGGGTAGCGGGCCGCACAGATACGCAGTATTTT.

V usage is TRBV7-6 and J usage is TRBJ1-3, with TRBD1 as a possible D gene (6 bases). The CDR3 length is 17 residues. The V gene's germline CDR1 is SGHVS and CDR2 FNYEAQ. Trimming took off 5 bases at V and 3 bases at J, with 20 bases between the two ends. Written as DNA, the CDR3 is TGTGCCAGCAGCCAAGGCCCCCCCGGGGGCGGTGGAAACACCATATATTTT. It yields the protein CASSQGPPGGGGNTIYF.

The chain links TRBV19 to TRBJ2-1, with D possibly matching TRBD2 (5 bases). V lost 7 bases and J 0 bases, leaving 13 bases between the germline ends. This CDR3 spans 15 amino acids. Germline V gene data show CDR1 as LNHDA and CDR2 as SQIVND (reference sequence). The CDR3 DNA reads TGTGCCAGTAAGCCGGGAACCAGCTCCTACAATGAGCAGTTCTTC. It encodes CASKPGTSSYNEQFF.

The chain joins TRBV4-1 to TRBJ2-7; D is unresolved. CDR1 and CDR2 (germline): MGHRA, YSYEKL. This CDR3 spans 17 amino acids. Trimming left V 3 bases short and J 4 bases short, with 22 bases between. The DNA for the CDR3 is TGCGCCAGCAGCCAGTCAGAAAGGTCCTTAGCATTTTACGAGCAGTACTTC. It encodes CASSQSERSLAFYEQYF.

This clone has just a few counts. The chain recombines TRBV5-1 with TRBJ2-1; TRBD2 matches at 8 bases. Per the germline V gene, CDR1 is SGHRS and CDR2 is YFSETQ. The CDR3 runs to 17 residues. With V trimmed by 4 bases and J by 5 bases, 14 bases remained unmatched. The CDR3 region has the DNA TGCGCCAGCAGCCCGCTACTTACTACTAGCGGAAACAATGAGCAGTTCTTC. Its translation is CASSPLLTTSGNNEQFF.

The chain joins TRBV30 to TRBJ1-5; D uncertain. The CDR3 is made up of 12 amino acids. Germline V gives CDR1 GTSNPN, CDR2 SVGIG (reference sequence). Trimming stripped 1 base from V and 5 bases from J, with 6 bases between. CDR3 nucleotides: TGTGCCTGGAGTGGAGGAGATCAGCCCCAGCATTTT. It is translated as CAWSGGDQPQHF.

Only a few counts were recorded for this clone. J is TRBJ1-5 and V is TRBV2, with 9 bases fitting TRBD1. Germline trimming cut 6 bases from V and 9 bases from J; bases unmatched to any gene: 24. The CDR3 spans 19 residues. Germline V CDR1 and CDR2: SNHLY, FYNNEI. The CDR3 DNA reads as TGTGCCAGCAGAGCATGGCGGGGACAGGGTGAAGACCCGCGGAGGCCCCAGCATTTT. Amino acid sequence: CASRAWRGQGEDPRRPQHF.

This clone showed up just once. The genes are TRBV7-8 and TRBJ2-2; 8 nucleotides align to TRBD2. Germline CDR1 and CDR2: SGHVS and FQNEAQ. The V segment lost 4 bases and the J segment 7 bases; nucleotides outside the gene matches: 8. This CDR3 is built from 15 residues. The CDR3 loop is CASSSPLAVIGELFF. For the CDR3, the DNA is TGTGCCAGCAGCTCTCCACTAGCGGTGATCGGGGAGCTGTTTTTT.

V is TRBV5-6 and J is TRBJ2-1, with a tentative D call TRBD1 (6 bases). The CDR3 is 15 amino acids. The V end lost 2 bases, the J end lost 0 bases, and 9 bases lay between the germline ends. Germline lookup yields CDR1 SGHDT and CDR2 YYEEEE. CDR3 nucleotides: TGTGCCAGCAGCTTAGGACAGAGCTCCTACAATGAGCAGTTCTTC. This translates into CASSLGQSSYNEQFF.

This chain connects TRBV27 to TRBJ1-1, with unresolved D. With 6 bases removed from V and 1 base from J, the gap between germline ends came to 9 bases. Germline assignment: CDR1 MNHEY and CDR2 SMNVEV (reference sequence). The CDR3 sequence is 13 residues long. The CDR3 loop reads CASRRTENTEAFF. CDR3 in DNA: TGTGCCAGCAGACGGACGGAGAACACTGAAGCTTTCTTT.

This chain joins TRBV9 and TRBJ2-1; D not certain. V lost 0 bases to trimming and J lost 2 bases, with 3 bases between them. Per germline, CDR1 SGDLS and CDR2 YYNGEE. CDR3 length: 13 amino acids. Written as DNA, the CDR3 is TGTGCCAGCAGCGTAGGCGCCTACAATGAGCAGTTCTTC. Translated: CASSVGAYNEQFF. The full variable domain, in which reference TRBV9 and TRBJ2-1 provide the parts outside the CDR3, is DSGVTQTPKHLITATGQRVTLRCSPRSGDLSVYWYQQSLDQGLQFLIQYYNGEERAKGNILERFSAQQFPDLHSELNLSSLELGDSALYFCASSVGAYNEQFFGPGTRLTVL.

DNA for the CDR3: TGCGCCAGCAGCTGGGACGGTAGCAATCAGCCCCAGCATTTT. This translates into CASSWDGSNQPQHF. The chain carries TRBV5-1 and TRBJ1-5, with a tentative D call TRBD1 (5 bases). The CDR3 contains 14 residues. CDR1 and CDR2 from the germline V gene are SGHRS and YFSETQ. V lost 3 bases and J 0 bases, leaving 7 bases between the germline ends.

This chain uses TRBV11-3 with TRBJ1-1; 8 nucleotides line up with TRBD1. V lost 5 bases and J lost 0; bases outside the gene matches: 5. Germline-derived CDR1 and CDR2 are SGHNT and YENEEA. The CDR3 is 15 residues long. CDR3 in DNA: TGTGCCAGCAGCATTGGGACAGGAATGAACACTGAAGCTTTCTTT. As protein: CASSIGTGMNTEAFF. The variable domain in full, completed from reference TRBV11-3 and TRBJ1-1, reads EAGVVQSPRYKIIEKKQPVAFWCNPISGHNTLYWYLQNLGQGPELLIRYENEEAVDDSQLPKDRFSAERLKGVDSTLKIQPAELGDSAVYLCASSIGTGMNTEAFFGQGTRLTVV.

Turning to this clone: The identical CDR3 is also encoded by other nucleotide sequences in the sample. The chain links TRBV5-1 to TRBJ1-2; D possibly corresponds to TRBD1 (6 bases). Germline-derived CDR1 and CDR2 are SGHRS and YFSETQ. This CDR3 is built from 14 residues. The V and J ends lost 2 bases and 3 bases respectively, with 11 bases between them. CDR3 DNA: TGCGCCAGCAGCTTCACAGGGTCCGACTATGGCTACACCTTC. Its translation is CASSFTGSDYGYTF.

This chain links TRBV27 with TRBJ1-1, with 8 positions matching TRBD1. CDR3 length equals 15 residues. Germline CDR1 is MNHEY and CDR2 is SMNVEV (reference sequence). J gave up 1 base and V 5 bases, and 6 bases lay outside the gene matches. CDR3 loop: CASSPLQGENTEAFF. The CDR3, as DNA: TGTGCCAGCAGTCCCTTACAGGGGGAGAACACTGAAGCTTTCTTT.

The rearrangement uses TRBV12-3 or TRBV12-4 and TRBJ2-2; D unclear. The CDR3 is made up of 13 amino acids. V gave up 8 bases and J gave up 4 bases, with 11 bases separating them. This chain's CDR3 is CASGLGVTGELFF. The CDR3 DNA follows: TGTGCCAGCGGCCTGGGTGTCACCGGGGAGCTGTTTTTT.